This TCR beta chain was recovered during a study of T-cell memory formation after mild COVID-19. This clonotype was counted only a few times. The target antigen is unknown. General study points: Clones contracting day 15 to 85 were balanced CD4/CD8; later expanders leaned CD4+.

Using its own MiXCR run on the 5' RACE reads, TCRdb lists one record per CDR3 protein. The table has 140,000 to 150,000 distinct CDR3 sequences, about 6% seen once; the top ten hold roughly 1.9%. This CDR3 is built from 15 residues. Trimming removed 5 bases from V and 3 bases from J; junction bases left unmatched: 10. CDR1 and CDR2 (germline): DFQATT, SNEGSKA (reference sequence). What was sequenced was PBMCs or a T cell subset sorted from them (not recorded which). This chain links TRBV20-1 with TRBJ2-1; 7 bases align to TRBD2. The source is an adult woman who had mild COVID-19 (a few samples of this study predate the infection). Cell type and time point are not known. CDR3 nucleotide sequence: TGCAGTGCTCACCAGACTAGCACTTTCTACAATGAGCAGTTCTTC. It is translated as CSAHQTSTFYNEQFF.